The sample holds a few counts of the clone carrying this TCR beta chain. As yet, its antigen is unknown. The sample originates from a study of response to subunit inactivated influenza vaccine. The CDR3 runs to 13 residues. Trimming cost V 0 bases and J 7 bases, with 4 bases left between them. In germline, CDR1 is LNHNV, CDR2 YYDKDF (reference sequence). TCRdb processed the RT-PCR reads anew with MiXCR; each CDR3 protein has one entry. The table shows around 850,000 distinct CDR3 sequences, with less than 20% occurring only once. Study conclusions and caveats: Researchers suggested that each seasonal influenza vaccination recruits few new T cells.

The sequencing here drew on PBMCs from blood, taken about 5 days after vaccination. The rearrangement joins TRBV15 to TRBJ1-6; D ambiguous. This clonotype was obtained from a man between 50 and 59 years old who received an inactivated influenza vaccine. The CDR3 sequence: CATSRDPNSPLHF. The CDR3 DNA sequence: TGTGCCACCAGCAGAGATCCGAATTCACCCCTCCACTTT.